The 5 T cell receptor beta chains reported below all come from one sample, sequenced in a study of identical twins. TCRdb recomputed calls from the 5' RACE reads with MiXCR, one row per CDR3 protein. The repertoire holds 120,000 to 150,000 distinct CDR3 sequences, roughly 3.5% seen once, with 8.1% in the top ten. The sample comprised memory T cells sorted from blood. Receptors originate from a man aged 18 to 30 in good health.

This clonotype came up many times. The genes are TRBV27 and TRBJ2-7; TRBD2 is a possible D gene (7 bases). Trimming pared 6 bases from V and 2 bases from J, leaving 14 bases between. CDR1 MNHEY and CDR2 SMNVEV come from the germline V gene (reference sequence). This CDR3 comprises 14 residues. The CDR3, as DNA: TGTGCCAGCAGCAAGGGGGGGACGGCCTACGAGCAGTACTTC. It is translated as CASSKGGTAYEQYF.

This clonotype was seen at least ten times. The chain links TRBV6-5 to TRBJ2-1, with 9 nucleotides matching TRBD2. The V gene end was trimmed by 4 bases and the J gene end by 5 bases; junction bases not matched to a gene: 9. Germline V gives CDR1 MNHEY, CDR2 SVGAGI. The CDR3 runs to 16 residues. This chain's CDR3 is CASSSFSGSGNNEQFF. In nucleotides, the CDR3 is TGTGCCAGCAGTTCCTTTAGCGGGAGCGGTAACAATGAGCAGTTCTTC.

This clonotype was counted at least ten times. V gene TRBV10-2 combines with J gene TRBJ1-3, with TRBD1 as a possible D gene (5 bases). This CDR3 contains 15 residues. CDR1 WSHSY and CDR2 SAAADI come from the germline V gene. V was cut by 7 bases and J by 0 bases, with 13 bases left in between. The CDR3 DNA sequence: TGCGCCAGCACCGAGGGGAGAAGCTCTGGAAACACCATATATTTT. Translating gives CASTEGRSSGNTIYF.

This clonotype was observed at least ten times. This chain joins TRBV12-3 or TRBV12-4 and TRBJ1-6; 7 bases are a match to TRBD1. Unmatched junction bases numbered 7, after V lost 3 bases and J lost 8 bases. The CDR3 has 15 amino acids. The CDR3, as DNA: TGTGCCAGCAGTTTGGGGCAGGGGGTTTATTCACCCCTCCACTTT. This sequence encodes CASSLGQGVYSPLHF.

This clonotype was observed at least ten times. The chain is built from TRBV20-1 and TRBJ1-2; D perhaps matches TRBD1 (6 bases). V lost 5 bases to trimming and J lost 3 bases, with 16 bases between them. Germline CDR1 reads DFQATT; CDR2 reads SNEGSKA (reference sequence). This CDR3 region has 14 residues. The CDR3 sequence: CSASEGGADYGYTF. CDR3 DNA sequence: TGCAGTGCTTCCGAAGGGGGGGCGGACTATGGCTACACCTTC.